Each of the 21 T cell receptor beta chains below was sequenced from the same sample in a study of T cell clonality in common variable immunodeficiency (dated by TCRdb to between 2014 and 2016). Libraries were constructed by the immunoSEQ multiplex PCR assay. TCRdb stores this immuneACCESS table with in-frame sequences only. Part of the clones is absent; in the studies checked, under half of the shortfall reflects unresolved V genes, and no reason is known for the rest. For this sample, approximately 44,000 clones appear and none is a singleton. The ten largest account for more than 9% of the sample. The sample comprised peripheral blood mononuclear cells. The receptors were gathered from a person aged 18 to 75 in good health.

This clone was counted at least ten times. The CDR3 goes on 3 residues after the read ends, and that part is filled in from the germline J gene. The chain is built from TRBV13 and TRBJ2-3, with 8 bases aligning to TRBD2. Germline V CDR1 and CDR2: PRHDT, FYEKMQ (reference sequence). The CDR3 sequence is 19 residues long. The ends lost 1 base at V and 1 base at J; junction bases unmatched: 13. CDR3 region: CASSLELAEGSGGTDTQYF. The CDR3 bases that were read are TGTGCCAGCAGCTTAGAACTAGCGGAAGGGAGTGGCGGCACAGATACG.

In its sample, this clone was seen many times. The sequenced fragment ends 3 residues before the CDR3 boundary, so the rest is inferred from the germline J gene. This chain connects TRBV7-2 to TRBJ2-1; TRBD2 agrees at 10 bases. The junction had 5 bases not matched to a gene; V was cut back by 1 base and J by 8 bases. This CDR3 has 15 amino acids. In germline, CDR1 is SGHTA, CDR2 FQGNSA. The covered CDR3 bases are TGTGCCAGCAGCTTAGGTAGCGGGAGGCGGGATGAG. Translating it yields CASSLGSGRRDE. The whole CDR3 is CASSLGSGRRDEQFF.

This clone was seen ten or more times. The CDR3 end lies 3 residues beyond the end of the read and is filled in from the germline J gene. The chain carries TRBV7-6 and TRBJ1-2; 7 bases line up with TRBD1. From germline, CDR1 is SGHVS and CDR2 FNYEAQ. J lost 2 bases, V lost 3 bases, and 0 bases had no gene match. The CDR3 contains 13 residues. The sequenced CDR3 bases are TGTGCCAGCAGCTTGGGACAGAACTATGGC. Translating gives CASSLGQNYG. In full, the CDR3 reads CASSLGQNYGYTF.

In this sample, this clone turned up many times. The read is 3 residues too short to cover the CDR3 end, so that end is filled in from the germline J gene. The genes are TRBV29-1 and TRBJ2-5; no clear D gene. Germline CDR1 reads SQVTM; CDR2 reads ANQGSEA. Trimming cost V 0 bases and J 2 bases, with 7 bases left between them. The CDR3 consists of 13 residues. CDR3 bases read: TGCAGCGTTGAAGACTACGCACAAGAGACC. Translation: CSVEDYAQET. The full CDR3 reads CSVEDYAQETQYF.

Many counts were recorded for this clone. CDR3: CASSTGQQSYEQYF. The sequenced part of the CDR3 DNA is TGTGCCAGCAGCACCGGACAGCAGTCCTACGAG. The gene calls are TRBV7-9 and TRBJ2-7; D is possibly TRBD1 (6 bases). The read falls 3 residues short of the CDR3 end, and the missing part is taken from the germline J gene. Trimming removed 5 bases from V and 1 base from J, with 12 bases in between. The germline V gene encodes CDR1 SEHNR and CDR2 FQNEAQ (reference sequence). The CDR3 sequence is 14 residues long.

This clone was picked up many times. The read falls 3 residues short of the CDR3 end, and the missing part is taken from the germline J gene. This rearrangement joins TRBV7-8 to TRBJ2-7; tentative D call: TRBD1 (5 bases). The V end lost 5 bases, the J end lost 2 bases, and 13 bases lay between the germline ends. The germline V gene has CDR1 SGHVS and CDR2 FQNEAQ. The CDR3 extends over 14 amino acids. The DNA read from the CDR3 is TGTGCCAGCAGCAGTAGGGGCCCGACCTACGAG. Protein product: CASSSRGPTYE. The entire CDR3 sequence reads CASSSRGPTYEQYF.

This clone was observed at least ten times. Read data end 3 residues before the CDR3 end; the end is taken from the germline J gene. The V gene is TRBV19, the J gene TRBJ1-2; a weak D match, TRBD1 (6 bases). This CDR3 region has 15 residues. CDR1 LNHDA and CDR2 SQIVND come from the germline V gene (reference sequence). Trimming took 7 bases from V and 0 from J, leaving 15 bases between them. Here the CDR3 reads CASNPGDGANYGYTF. The part of the CDR3 DNA that was read is TGTGCCAGTAATCCAGGGGACGGAGCTAACTATGGC.

This clone was picked up many times. The read stops 3 residues short of the end of the CDR3; the missing end is completed from the germline J gene. This chain joins TRBV5-4 and TRBJ2-1; 10 bases align to TRBD2. This CDR3 comprises 15 residues. Germline V gene lookup returns CDR1 SGHNT and CDR2 YYREEE (reference sequence). V shed 7 bases and J 2 bases; nucleotides not matched to a gene: 6. CDR3 sequence reads: CASRSGGAPYNEQFF. Incomplete CDR3 DNA: TGTGCCAGCCGGAGCGGGGGGGCCCCCTACAATGAG.

This clone was recorded at least ten times. The read ends 3 residues before the CDR3 terminus; that terminus is restored from the germline J gene. This chain links TRBV28 with TRBJ1-1; D gene uncertain. This CDR3 is 13 amino acids long. V gave up 3 bases and J gave up 1 base, with 6 bases separating them. Germline V lookup: CDR1 MDHEN, CDR2 SYDVKM. The CDR3 is CASSLNRNTEAFF. CDR3 bases read: TGTGCCAGCAGTTTGAACAGGAACACTGAA.

The sample holds many counts of this clone. The read is 3 residues too short to cover the CDR3 end, so that end is filled in from the germline J gene. The chain is built from TRBV7-9 and TRBJ2-2; D uncertain. Per germline, CDR1 SEHNR and CDR2 FQNEAQ (reference sequence). This CDR3 is 15 amino acids long. The V end lost 1 base, the J end lost 1 base, and 7 bases lay between the germline ends. The CDR3 loop reads CASSLDTVNTGELFF. Partial CDR3 DNA: TGTGCCAGCAGCTTAGATACGGTGAACACCGGGGAG.

Comments on this clone: The CDR3 extends 3 residues past the end of the read, so its final part is completed from the germline J gene. This chain joins TRBV7-6 and TRBJ2-5; no clear D. Looked up from germline, CDR1 is SGHVS and CDR2 is FNYEAQ. This CDR3 has 12 residues. V lost 1 base and J lost 5, with 5 bases in between. The CDR3 spells CASSLVSETQYF. The sequenced part of the CDR3 DNA is TGTGCCAGCAGCTTAGTATCCGAGACC. The variable domain in full, completed from reference TRBV7-6 and TRBJ2-5, reads GAGVSQSPRYKVTKRGQDVALRCDPISGHVSLYWYRQALGQGPEFLTYFNYEAQQDKSGLPNDRFSAERPEGSISTLTIQRTEQRDSAMYRCASSLVSETQYFGPGTRLLVL.

This clone was seen ten or more times. The DNA ends 3 residues before the CDR3 does, and the rest of the CDR3 is filled in from the germline J gene. The V and J genes are TRBV7-3 and TRBJ2-6; TRBD1 agrees at 12 bases. CDR3 length: 18 amino acids. With 3 bases clipped from V and 0 bases from J, the junction kept 3 bases outside the gene matches. CDR1 is SGHTA and CDR2 is FQGTGA in the germline V gene. CDR3 sequence reads: CASSFMGQGASGANVLTF. CDR3 DNA, as far as it was read: TGTGCCAGCAGCTTCATGGGACAGGGGGCCTCTGGGGCCAACGTC.

At least ten counts were recorded for this clone. Read data end 3 residues before the CDR3 end; the end is taken from the germline J gene. The chain uses TRBV5-4 and TRBJ2-7; the D gene is possibly TRBD1 (6 bases). The V gene's germline CDR1 is SGHNT and CDR2 YYREEE (reference sequence). The CDR3 totals 14 residues. Trimming removed 0 bases at V and 6 bases at J, with 13 bases between. The CDR3 sequence: CASSLARGEVEQYF. The part of the CDR3 DNA that was read is TGTGCCAGCAGCTTGGCCAGGGGTGAAGTCGAG. Full variable domain (remainder filled in from reference TRBV5-4 and TRBJ2-7): ETGVTQSPTHLIKTRGQQVTLRCSSQSGHNTVSWYQQALGQGPQFIFQYYREEENGRGNFPPRFSGLQFPNYSSELNVNALELDDSALYLCASSLARGEVEQYFGPGTRLTVT.

This clone was counted at least ten times. The read falls 3 residues short of the CDR3 end, and the missing part is taken from the germline J gene. Different DNA sequences within this sample yield the same CDR3. The chain is built from TRBV20-1 and TRBJ2-1, with D possibly matching TRBD2 (6 bases). CDR1 is DFQATT and CDR2 is SNEGSKA in the germline V gene (reference sequence). This CDR3 comprises 13 residues. Trimming removed 6 bases at V and 6 bases at J, with 15 bases between. Partial CDR3 DNA: TGCAGTGCCCCCCGGGACTCCAGCAATGAG. Protein sequence: CSAPRDSSNE. The CDR3, in full, reads CSAPRDSSNEQFF.

This clone was found many times. The read terminates 3 residues before the CDR3 end, so the remaining end is supplied by the germline J gene. The rearrangement joins TRBV20-1 to TRBJ1-1; D might be TRBD1 (6 bases). Germline assignment: CDR1 DFQATT and CDR2 SNEGSKA (reference sequence). The CDR3 sequence is 13 residues long. This CDR3 reads CSASISGEGSAFF. The DNA read from the CDR3 is TGCAGTGCTTCTATATCAGGGGAGGGCTCA.

The sample holds many counts of this clone. The CDR3 goes on 3 residues after the read ends, and that part is filled in from the germline J gene. V usage is TRBV5-6 and J usage is TRBJ2-5; TRBD2 matches 8 bases. In germline, CDR1 is SGHDT, CDR2 YYEEEE. With 3 bases clipped from V and 5 bases from J, the junction kept 6 bases outside the gene matches. This CDR3 has 14 residues. The sequenced CDR3 bases are TGTGCCAGCAGCTCCGCGGCGGGGGGCGAGACC. Its protein product is CASSSAAGGET. The complete CDR3 protein is CASSSAAGGETQYF. Full variable domain (outside the CDR3, taken from reference TRBV5-6 and TRBJ2-5): DAGVTQSPTHLIKTRGQQVTLRCSPKSGHDTVSWYQQALGQGPQFIFQYYEEEERQRGNFPDRFSGHQFPNYSSELNVNALLLGDSALYLCASSSAAGGETQYFGPGTRLLVL.

This clone turned up a few times. The observed sequence ends 3 residues before the CDR3 terminus, with the missing tail filled in from the germline J gene. The chain is built from TRBV20-1 and TRBJ2-7; D may be TRBD1 (6 bases). The germline CDR1 and CDR2 sequences are DFQATT and SNEGSKA (reference sequence). V dropped 3 bases and J dropped 4 bases, with 16 bases sitting between them. This CDR3 spans 14 amino acids. The sequenced CDR3 bases are TGCAGTGCTAGTCCCGCGCCAGGGGAGTACGAG. It translates to CSASPAPGEYE. In full, the CDR3 is CSASPAPGEYEQYF.

This clone was counted many times. The CDR3 goes on 3 residues after the read ends, and that part is filled in from the germline J gene. The chain recombines TRBV5-1 with TRBJ1-6, with 10 bases matching TRBD1. Germline V gives CDR1 SGHRS, CDR2 YFSETQ. The CDR3 covers 14 residues. V dropped 0 bases and J dropped 11; count of bases not matched to a gene: 2. The covered CDR3 bases are TGCGCCAGCAGCTTGGGACAGGGGGCTACACCC. Amino acid sequence: CASSLGQGATP. In full, the CDR3 is CASSLGQGATPLHF.

At least ten counts were recorded for this clone. Read sequence stops 3 residues before the CDR3 end, and the germline J gene provides the missing end. The chain is built from TRBV5-4 and TRBJ1-2; 9 nucleotides match TRBD1. Per germline, CDR1 SGHNT and CDR2 YYREEE (reference sequence). J lost 6 bases, V lost 4 bases, and 7 bases had no gene match. The CDR3 is 14 residues long. The covered CDR3 bases are TGTGCCAGCAGCCCGGGACAGGGTGTAAATGGC. Protein: CASSPGQGVNG. Given in full, the CDR3 is CASSPGQGVNGYTF.

This clone has at least ten counts. Coverage ceases 3 residues before the CDR3 finishes, and the germline J gene fills in the end. This sequence joins TRBV7-2 and TRBJ2-3, with 11 bases that match TRBD2. Trimming took 4 bases from V and 5 from J; bases not matched to a gene: 5. The CDR3 totals 15 residues. Germline CDR1 SGHTA, CDR2 FQGNSA. The CDR3 loop is CASSSASGGIDTQYF. The CDR3 bases that were read are TGTGCCAGCAGCTCTGCTAGCGGGGGGATAGATACG. The full variable domain, its missing parts supplied by reference TRBV7-2 and TRBJ2-3, is GAGVSQSPSNKVTEKGKDVELRCDPISGHTALYWYRQSLGQGLEFLIYFQGNSAPDKSGLPSDRFSAERTGGSVSTLTIQRTQQEDSAVYLCASSSASGGIDTQYFGPGTRLTVL.

This clone occurred many times. The missing CDR3 end, 3 residues past where the read stops, is filled in from the germline J gene. The V call is TRBV5-6, the J call TRBJ2-7; the match to TRBD2 covers 7 bases. CDR3 length: 12 residues. Trimming cost V 4 bases and J 6 bases; bases outside gene matches: 4. Germline-derived CDR1 and CDR2 are SGHDT and YYEEEE. The sequenced CDR3 bases are TGTGCCAGCAGCCTCGGCGGGGGCGAG. It translates to CASSLGGGE. The full CDR3 protein reads CASSLGGGEQYF.